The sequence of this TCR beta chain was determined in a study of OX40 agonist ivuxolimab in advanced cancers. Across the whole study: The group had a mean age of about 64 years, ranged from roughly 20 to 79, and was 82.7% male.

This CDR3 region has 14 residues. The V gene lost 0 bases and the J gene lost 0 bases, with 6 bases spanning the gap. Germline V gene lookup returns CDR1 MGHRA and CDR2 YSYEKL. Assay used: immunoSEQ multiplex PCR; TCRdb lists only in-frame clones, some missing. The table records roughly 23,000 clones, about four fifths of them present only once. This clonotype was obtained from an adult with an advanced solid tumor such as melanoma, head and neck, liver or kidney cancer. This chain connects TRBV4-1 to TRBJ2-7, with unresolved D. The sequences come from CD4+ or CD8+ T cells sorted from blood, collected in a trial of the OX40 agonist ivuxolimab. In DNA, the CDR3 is TGCGCCAGCAGCCAAGATTCGACCTCCTACGAGCAGTACTTC. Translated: CASSQDSTSYEQYF.